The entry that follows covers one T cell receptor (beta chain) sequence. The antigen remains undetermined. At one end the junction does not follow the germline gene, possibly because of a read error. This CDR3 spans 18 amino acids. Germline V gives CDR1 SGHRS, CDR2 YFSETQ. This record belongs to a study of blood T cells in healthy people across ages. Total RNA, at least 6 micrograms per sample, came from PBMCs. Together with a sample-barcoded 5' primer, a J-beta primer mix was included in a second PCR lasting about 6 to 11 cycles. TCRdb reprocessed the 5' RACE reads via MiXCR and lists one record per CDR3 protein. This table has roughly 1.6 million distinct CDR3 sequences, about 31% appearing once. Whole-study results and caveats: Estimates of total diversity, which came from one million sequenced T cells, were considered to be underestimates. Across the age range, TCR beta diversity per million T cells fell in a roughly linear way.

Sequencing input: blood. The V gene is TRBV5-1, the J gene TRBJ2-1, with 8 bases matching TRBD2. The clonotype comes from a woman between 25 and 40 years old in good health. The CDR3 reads CASSFVFRGGNDNNGQFF. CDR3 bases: TGCGCCAGCAGCTTCGTCTTCCGGGGGGGCAATGACAACAATGGGCAGTTCTTC.